This TCR beta chain was captured by sequencing in a study of human T cells and chemical hapten exposure. This CDR3 contains 15 residues. Unmatched junction bases numbered 5, after V lost 4 bases and J lost 5 bases. Germline V lookup: CDR1 SEHNR, CDR2 FQNEAQ (reference sequence). Time point of the sample: patch test 1, 2 weeks after DPC sensitization. Treatment denoted: therapeutic diphenylcyclopropenone sensitization with weekly scalp DPC. MiXCR, run by TCRdb on the RACE reads, gives a single entry per CDR3 protein. The data contain 380,000 or so distinct CDR3 sequences, more than 4.5% of them seen just once; the ten biggest clones take up over 2%.

The receptor was derived from a woman in her 50s with alopecia areata. Some clones in this sample may be carry-over from other donors' samples. The rearrangement joins TRBV7-9 to TRBJ2-5, with 12 bases matching TRBD2. This sample comprised whole blood, obtained in connection with sensitization to the hapten diphenylcyclopropenone (DPC). The CDR3 spells CASSWRLAGDETQYF. DNA for the CDR3: TGTGCCAGCAGCTGGAGACTAGCGGGGGATGAGACCCAGTACTTC.